This TCR beta chain was captured by sequencing in a study of cytomegalovirus exposure and HLA in healthy donors. Study overall: Just over 80% of 398 genotyped donors fell in the Caucasian-associated ancestry cluster.

The CDR3 has 15 residues. Trimming cost V 0 bases and J 2 bases, with 8 bases left between them. Germline assignment: CDR1 GTSNPN and CDR2 SVGIG (reference sequence). The PCR contained 60 Vbeta and 13 Jbeta primers. TCRdb's copy holds only in-frame clones and misses some; the assay was immunoSEQ multiplex PCR. The table includes about 65,000 clones, about 80% detected once. Concerning this clone itself: No antigen is known for it.

Whole-study results and caveats: In vitro data verified a few CMV-associated chains as specific for CMV antigens. Indistinguishable V segments, including TRBV6-2 and TRBV6-3, were excluded. Association of a missense DCLRE1C variant with TCR beta V- and J-gene trimming was reported in a later analysis.

This clonotype was sampled from a woman under 40 in good health and CMV-seronegative. Sequences were obtained from PBMCs. This chain links TRBV30 with TRBJ1-6; D call uncertain. CDR3 in DNA: TGTGCCTGGAGTGTACTTTATCCCTATAATTCACCCCTCCACTTT. It codes for CAWSVLYPYNSPLHF.